This T cell receptor beta chain was documented in a study of blood T cell repertoires in COVID-19. Study background: Researchers got acute and convalescent COVID-19 samples from the United States, Italy and Spain. PBMCs, B-cell-depleted T cells, or T cells were the source of the cDNA or gDNA that made up the material.

The CDR3 is 13 residues long. Germline loops: CDR1 SNHLY, CDR2 FYNNEI. The V end lost 2 bases, the J end lost 2 bases, and 7 bases lay between the germline ends. In the authors' workflow: Reference gene primer amplification gave nucleated cell count estimates. Data came from immunoSEQ multiplex PCR; TCRdb stores just in-frame clones and leaves some out. Clone size and the V and J calls come from that table; the DNA yielded D and trimming. The sample includes about 150,000 clones, about 90% seen only once; the top ten take approximately 6.1%. The clonotype originates from a man aged 80 or over with acute or convalescent COVID-19. The J gene is TRBJ2-7, the V gene TRBV2; D is perhaps TRBD1 (6 bases). The material sequenced was peripheral blood. In DNA form, the CDR3 reads TGTGCCAGCAGTGAAAGGACAGCCTACGAGCAGTACTTC. Its protein is CASSERTAYEQYF. The full variable domain, in which reference TRBV2 and TRBJ2-7 provide the parts outside the CDR3, is EPEVTQTPSHQVTQMGQEVILRCVPISNHLYFYWYRQILGQKVEFLVSFYNNEISEKSEIFDDQFSVERPDGSNFTLKIRSTKLEDSAMYFCASSERTAYEQYFGPGTRLTVT.